The T cell receptor (beta chain) described here comes from a study of T cells in Graves' hyperthyroidism and ophthalmopathy. Study-level background: Peripheral blood was drawn at first diagnosis, prior to all treatment. Notes on the study in general: Most thyroid clonotypes expanded above 0.001 were also detected in blood.

This clonotype was recorded many times. The antigen is not known. Researchers took RNA transcripts and amplified the TCR beta CDR3 regions from them. HTBI primers were used for first-round RT-PCR of the TCR CDR3. TCRdb processed the multiplex PCR reads anew with MiXCR; each CDR3 protein has one entry. The sample yields 200,000 to 250,000 distinct CDR3 sequences, around 26% seen once. In germline, CDR1 is MDHEN, CDR2 SYDVKM. Trimming removed 6 bases from V and 4 bases from J, with 16 bases in between. The CDR3 has 15 amino acids. Clinical symptoms, serum thyroxine, TRAb, thyroid ultrasound and orbital computed tomography informed diagnoses.

The receptor was derived from a middle-aged woman with Graves' ophthalmopathy. The chain uses TRBV28 and TRBJ1-5; D possibly corresponds to TRBD1 (5 bases). Sequencing input: blood. CDR3 DNA sequence: TGTGCCAGCAGCTCCATGACGGGACTTAATCAGCCCCAGCATTTT. It specifies CASSSMTGLNQPQHF.